This T cell receptor (beta chain) was captured in a study of T cell responses to AZD1222 COVID-19 vaccine. Whole-study context: Analyses pooled second doses at about 4 or about 12 weeks.

General study points: Mostly white British, mostly female donors; authors suggested clonal diversity may be underestimated. Sampled repertoires all dated from after the peak T cell response. Across the whole spike, CD4 TCRs peaked at regions 160-218 and 743-854.

TCRdb's copy holds only in-frame clones and misses some; the assay was immunoSEQ multiplex PCR. The sample lists roughly 140,000 clones; 90% were seen once. V dropped 0 bases and J dropped 9 bases, with 13 bases sitting between them. This CDR3 has 14 residues. Germline V gene data show CDR1 as SGHRS and CDR2 as YFSETQ. In this sample, this clone turned up once. Its specificity is not known. V usage is TRBV5-1 and J usage is TRBJ2-1; D is unresolved. Material: peripheral blood, obtained on day 0 of AZD1222 vaccination. The TCR originated in an adult in good health. The CDR3 DNA is TGCGCCAGCAGCTTGGGGGTCCTCTACGGTGAGCAGTTCTTC. It encodes CASSLGVLYGEQFF.